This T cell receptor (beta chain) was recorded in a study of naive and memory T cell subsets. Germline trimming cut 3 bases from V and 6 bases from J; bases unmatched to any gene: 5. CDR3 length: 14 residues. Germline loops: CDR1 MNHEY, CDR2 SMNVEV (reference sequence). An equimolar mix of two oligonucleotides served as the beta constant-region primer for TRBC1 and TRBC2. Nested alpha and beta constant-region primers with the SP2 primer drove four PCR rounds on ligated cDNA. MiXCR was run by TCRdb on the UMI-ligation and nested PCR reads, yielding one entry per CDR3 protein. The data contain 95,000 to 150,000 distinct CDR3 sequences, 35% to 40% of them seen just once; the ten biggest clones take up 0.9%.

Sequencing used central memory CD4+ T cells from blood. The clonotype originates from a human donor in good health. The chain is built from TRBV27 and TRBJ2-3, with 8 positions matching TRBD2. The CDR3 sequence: CASSFLPGGDTQYF. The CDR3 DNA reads TGTGCCAGCAGTTTTTTACCGGGAGGGGATACGCAGTATTTT.